The T cell receptor (beta chain) under discussion was sequenced for a study of long-term antiretroviral therapy in people with HIV. In this sample, this clone turned up once. The assay, immunoSEQ v3.0, was run at survey level. Roughly 40,000-55,000 T-cell genomes per sample were the sequencing target. This table comes from immunoSEQ multiplex PCR, and its TCRdb copy is limited to in-frame clones, with some not included. Here the sample spans roughly 30,000 clones, over 75% being singletons. This CDR3 spans 14 amino acids. Germline V CDR1 and CDR2: SGDLS, YYNGEE. Trimming took off 0 bases at V and 1 base at J, with 7 bases between the two ends. Each participant with HIV received care in the United States.

The sequence came from a man aged 18 to 29 with HIV. The sequences come from unsorted PBMCs, collected 0.8 years before starting antiretroviral therapy. J is TRBJ2-5 and V is TRBV9, with D perhaps matching TRBD1 or TRBD2 (5 bases each). CDR3 residues: CASSVAGGQETQYF. In DNA form, the CDR3 reads TGTGCCAGCAGCGTAGCTGGGGGCCAAGAGACCCAGTACTTC.